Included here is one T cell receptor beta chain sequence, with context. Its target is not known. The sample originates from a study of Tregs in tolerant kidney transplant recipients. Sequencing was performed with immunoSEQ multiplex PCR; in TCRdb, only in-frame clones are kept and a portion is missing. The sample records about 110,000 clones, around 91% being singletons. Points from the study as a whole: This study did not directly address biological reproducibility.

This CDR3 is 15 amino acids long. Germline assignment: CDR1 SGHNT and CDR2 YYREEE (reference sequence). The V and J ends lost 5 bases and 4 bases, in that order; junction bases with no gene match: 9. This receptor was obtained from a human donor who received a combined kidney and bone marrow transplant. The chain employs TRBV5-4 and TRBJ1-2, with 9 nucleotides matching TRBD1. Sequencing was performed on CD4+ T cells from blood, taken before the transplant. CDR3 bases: TGTGCCAGCAGTTCTGGACAGGGGCAGTTCTATGGCTACACCTTC. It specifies CASSSGQGQFYGYTF. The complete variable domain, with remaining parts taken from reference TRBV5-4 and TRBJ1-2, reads ETGVTQSPTHLIKTRGQQVTLRCSSQSGHNTVSWYQQALGQGPQFIFQYYREEENGRGNFPPRFSGLQFPNYSSELNVNALELDDSALYLCASSSGQGQFYGYTFGSGTRLTVV.